The 9 T cell receptor beta chains below all came from one sample that was sequenced in a study of CXCR3-negative and CXCR3-positive naive CD8 T cells. It was by 5' RACE with UMI labels that the TRB cDNA libraries were prepared. TCRdb processed the 5' RACE reads again and assigns one entry to each CDR3 protein, with no DNA. Recorded for this sample: 8,500 to 10,000 distinct CDR3 sequences. The sample was naive CXCR3- CD8+ T cells from blood. Subset in this sample: CD45RO-CCR7+CD27+CD95- naive CD8+ T cells lacking CXCR3 (TNR3-). These receptors all come from a human donor in good health. Some clones in this sample may be carry-over from other donors' samples.

This clonotype counts as medium-sized (0.01 to 0.1%) by frequency. This chain connects TRBV7-8 to TRBJ2-1; as DNA is missing, the TRBD2 call by TCRdb cannot be tested. The CDR3 length is 17 residues. Germline CDR1 SGHVS, CDR2 FQNEAQ. The chain's CDR3 is CASSLPGTSGDYNEQFF.

The chain recombines TRBV2 with TRBJ1-6. The CDR3 spans 14 residues. The V gene's germline CDR1 is SNHLY and CDR2 FYNNEI. CDR3 region: CASSDDKANSPLHF.

This clonotype registers medium-sized by frequency. The chain is built from TRBV6-5 and TRBJ2-1. The germline V gene encodes CDR1 MNHEY and CDR2 SVGAGI. The CDR3 loop spans 13 amino acids. CDR3 loop: CASSYSAVNEQFF.

The V and J genes are TRBV5-1 and TRBJ1-1; the D gene TCRdb calls, TRBD1, cannot be checked with no DNA. The CDR3 length is 14 residues. Germline V gives CDR1 SGHRS, CDR2 YFSETQ. CDR3 loop: CASSPGQGVAEAFF.

The chain joins TRBV6-1 to TRBJ2-7; the D call from TCRdb, TRBD1, cannot be confirmed without DNA. Per the germline V gene, CDR1 is MNHNS and CDR2 is SASEGT. This CDR3 contains 17 residues. CDR3 amino acids: CASSGPLSGTDLYEQYF.

This clonotype is called medium-sized based on its frequency. The genes are TRBV20-1 and TRBJ2-6. The germline CDR1 and CDR2 sequences are DFQATT and SNEGSKA (reference sequence). The CDR3 loop spans 18 amino acids. The CDR3 reads CSARDLQGRYSGANVLTF.

J is TRBJ2-7 and V is TRBV7-3; the TRBD2 assignment by TCRdb is unverifiable without DNA. The CDR3 spans 13 residues. CDR1 is SGHTA and CDR2 is FQGTGA in the germline V gene. CDR3 residues: CASSLQGGYEQYF.

The rearrangement uses TRBV20-1 and TRBJ1-2; TCRdb gives TRBD1 as the D gene, but with no DNA this cannot be confirmed. This CDR3 is 13 amino acids long. Germline CDR1 and CDR2: DFQATT and SNEGSKA (reference sequence). The CDR3 loop is CSATPIRPDGYTF.

The chain employs TRBV29-1 and TRBJ2-1; TCRdb's D call of TRBD1 is untestable without DNA. This CDR3 spans 15 amino acids. Germline V lookup: CDR1 SQVTM, CDR2 ANQGSEA. The chain's CDR3 is CSVGPPGWAQDEQFF.